The 12 T cell receptor beta chains listed next were all sequenced from one sample in a study of blood T cell repertoires in COVID-19. Assay used: immunoSEQ multiplex PCR; TCRdb lists only in-frame clones, some missing. Among tens of thousands of clones listed, about 85% were seen once. Input material: peripheral blood. The source of these receptors is a human donor in a cohort sampled during active COVID-19.

In its sample, this clone was seen once. DNA for the CDR3: TGTGCCAGCAGCCAAGATAGGCAGGGAGGATATGGCTACACCTTC. Encoded protein: CASSQDRQGGYGYTF. The rearrangement uses TRBV3-1 (or the pseudogene TRBV3-2) and TRBJ1-2; weak D call: TRBD1 (5 bases). Trimming removed 0 bases at V and 5 bases at J, with 13 bases between. CDR3 length equals 15 residues. CDR1 is LGHDT and CDR2 is YNNKEL in the germline V gene (reference sequence).

The gene calls are TRBV6-5 and TRBJ1-4; D remains ambiguous. This CDR3 is built from 14 residues. V was pared by 6 bases and J by 4 bases, with 12 bases between. Per the germline V gene, CDR1 is MNHEY and CDR2 is SVGAGI. The CDR3 bases are TGTGCCAGCAGACAATTCGGGATTAATGAAAAACTGTTTTTT. Amino acid sequence: CASRQFGINEKLFF.

The count of this clone is one. This rearrangement joins TRBV10-3 to TRBJ2-5; tentatively, D is TRBD1 (5 bases). The CDR3 is made up of 13 amino acids. CDR1 is ENHRY and CDR2 is SYGVKD in the germline V gene. Trimming took off 6 bases at V and 3 bases at J, with 11 bases between the two ends. As DNA, the CDR3 is TGTGCCATCAGCCGGCAGGGCGAAGAGACCCAGTACTTC. It specifies CAISRQGEETQYF.

This clone was seen a handful of times. The chain is built from TRBV5-1 and TRBJ1-3; D possibly corresponds to TRBD1 (6 bases). Trimming cost V 4 bases and J 3 bases, with 11 bases left between them. Germline lookup yields CDR1 SGHRS and CDR2 YFSETQ. The CDR3 contains 14 residues. CDR3 DNA sequence: TGCGCCAGCAGCCCTGGACAGTTTGGAAACACCATATATTTT. Translated, it gives CASSPGQFGNTIYF.

This sequence joins TRBV25-1 and TRBJ2-3, with D tentatively TRBD2 (6 bases). V was shortened by 1 base and J by 10 bases, with 12 bases between the two germline ends. The germline gives CDR1 MGHDK, CDR2 SYGVNS. There are 13 residues in the CDR3. The CDR3 bases are TGTGCCAGCAGTGAATTAAGGAGGGCATCGCAGTATTTT. As protein: CASSELRRASQYF.

The chain carries TRBV3-1 (or the pseudogene TRBV3-2) and TRBJ1-1, with D uncertain. The CDR3 extends over 14 amino acids. V lost 4 bases and J 1 base, leaving 10 bases between the germline ends. The V gene's germline CDR1 is LGHDT and CDR2 YNNKEL (reference sequence). CDR3: CASSPWEKNTEAFF. CDR3 DNA: TGTGCCAGCAGCCCCTGGGAGAAGAACACTGAAGCTTTCTTT.

The rearrangement joins TRBV16 to TRBJ1-6; 7 nucleotides line up with TRBD1. The CDR3 contains 15 residues. The germline CDR1 and CDR2 sequences are KGHSY and FQNENV. The J segment lost 8 bases and the V segment lost 3 bases, leaving 7 bases of the junction unmatched. The CDR3 nucleotides read TGTGCCAGCAGCCACACAGGGGAACGTGATTCACCCCTCCACTTT. This gives the protein CASSHTGERDSPLHF.

This chain connects TRBV20-1 to TRBJ1-1; D possibly corresponds to TRBD1 (5 bases). CDR3 size: 11 residues. CDR1 and CDR2 from the germline V gene are DFQATT and SNEGSKA (reference sequence). CDR3 DNA: TGCAGCGCTGGGAGGGGCCTTTCGGCTTTCTTT. Its translation: CSAGRGLSAFF.

The chain joins TRBV29-1 to TRBJ2-1; 10 bases fit TRBD2. Germline V lookup: CDR1 SQVTM, CDR2 ANQGSEA. J lost 6 bases, V lost 7 bases, and 12 bases had no gene match. The CDR3 is 15 amino acids. The CDR3 protein is CSAHPGASGGNEQFF. The CDR3 bases are TGCAGCGCCCATCCTGGGGCTAGCGGGGGCAATGAGCAGTTCTTC.

The chain joins TRBV4-1 to TRBJ2-1; D remains ambiguous. The CDR3 runs 15 residues. Germline CDR1 and CDR2: MGHRA and YSYEKL. Trimming pared 0 bases from V and 2 bases from J, leaving 8 bases between. The CDR3 coding sequence is TGCGCCAGCAGCCAAGAGGGCTATCCCTACAATGAGCAGTTCTTC. Protein: CASSQEGYPYNEQFF.

V is TRBV19 and J is TRBJ1-1; D is perhaps TRBD1 (6 bases). Germline loops: CDR1 LNHDA, CDR2 SQIVND (reference sequence). Trimming shortened V by 3 bases and J by 10 bases, and 15 bases separated the two germline ends. CDR3 length equals 13 residues. CDR3 sequence reads: CASSMDRDVGAFF. The CDR3, as DNA: TGTGCCAGTAGTATGGACAGAGACGTTGGAGCTTTCTTT.

V gene TRBV4-3 combines with J gene TRBJ1-1, with D perhaps matching TRBD1 (5 bases). CDR3 size: 15 residues. Per germline, CDR1 LGHNA and CDR2 YSLEER. The ends were cut back, 0 bases at V and 3 bases at J, with 11 bases in the middle. Here the CDR3 DNA reads TGCGCCAGCAGCCAAGACAGGGAAGAGGACACTGAAGCTTTCTTT. As protein: CASSQDREEDTEAFF.